Listed below are T cell receptor beta chains from one sample, sequenced in a study of blood T cell repertoires in COVID-19. Profiled with immunoSEQ multiplex PCR; TCRdb holds only in-frame clones, not every one. This sample has roughly 75,000 clones, with about 89% found just once. Sequencing was performed on peripheral blood. The receptors originated from a man aged 60 to 75 with acute or convalescent COVID-19. The CDR3 runs from the conserved cysteine through the conserved F or W. The D gene is left open where the match is weak. Clone size appears in some rows only: once, few, many, or a class for an expanded clone.

V gene	D gene	J gene	clone size	CDR3 protein	CDR3 DNA
TRBV25-1	TRBD2	TRBJ2-1	once	CASIPTSGGGYNEQFF	TGTGCCAGCATCCCTACCTCGGGCGGGGGTTACAATGAGCAGTTCTTC
TRBV7-3	TRBD2	TRBJ2-3	-	CASSLAGGSTDTQYF	TGTGCCAGCAGCTTGGCGGGGGGGAGCACAGATACGCAGTATTTT
TRBV15	TRBD2	TRBJ2-2	-	CATSPLSSGRAVSGELFF	TGTGCCACCAGCCCACTATCTAGCGGGAGGGCCGTATCCGGGGAGCTGTTTTTT
TRBV5-1	TRBD2	TRBJ2-3	-	CASSLGGLAGGHQDTQYF	TGCGCCAGCAGCTTGGGAGGACTAGCGGGGGGGCATCAGGATACGCAGTATTTT
TRBV6-5	-	TRBJ1-2	-	CASSPDFNYGYTF	TGTGCCAGCAGCCCGGACTTTAACTATGGCTACACCTTC
TRBV5-5	TRBD1	TRBJ2-5	-	CASSTGTGQETQYF	TGTGCCAGCAGCACCGGGACAGGGCAAGAGACCCAGTACTTC
TRBV9	-	TRBJ2-2	-	CASSPRDISTGELFF	TGTGCCAGCAGCCCCCGGGACATTTCCACCGGGGAGCTGTTTTTT
TRBV30	TRBD2	TRBJ2-5	-	CAWSVGLAEQETQYF	TGTGCCTGGAGTGTTGGTCTAGCGGAACAAGAGACCCAGTACTTC
TRBV5-1	TRBD1	TRBJ1-6	-	CASSLAGTGLNSPLHF	TGCGCCAGCAGCTTGGCCGGGACAGGGCTTAATTCACCCCTCCACTTT
TRBV5-1	-	TRBJ2-1	-	CASSLGPVAANEQFF	TGCGCCAGCAGCTTGGGTCCTGTTGCAGCGAATGAGCAGTTCTTC
TRBV11-3	-	TRBJ1-1	-	CASSQNRDTEAFF	TGTGCCAGCAGCCAAAACAGAGACACTGAAGCTTTCTTT
TRBV19	TRBD1	TRBJ1-1	-	CASSIGQGTEAFF	TGTGCCAGTAGTATAGGACAGGGGACTGAAGCTTTCTTT
TRBV6-5	-	TRBJ2-1	-	CASGGTLPNEQFF	TGTGCCAGCGGCGGGACTCTACCCAATGAGCAGTTCTTC
TRBV7-2	-	TRBJ2-3	-	CASRYRGGGSDTQYF	TGTGCCAGCAGATACAGGGGGGGCGGTTCAGATACGCAGTATTTT
TRBV19	TRBD1	TRBJ1-4	-	CASRDRDEKLFF	TGTGCCAGTAGGGACAGGGACGAAAAACTGTTTTTT
TRBV5-4	TRBD2	TRBJ2-5	-	CASSLVGGSQETQYF	TGTGCCAGCAGCTTGGTGGGCGGGAGCCAAGAGACCCAGTACTTC
TRBV20-1	-	TRBJ2-7	-	CSASRRGSEQYF	TGCAGTGCTAGTAGGAGGGGCTCCGAGCAGTACTTC
TRBV6-4	TRBD2	TRBJ2-3	-	CASSEAGSGVTQYF	TGTGCCAGCAGTGAGGCGGGTAGCGGGGTGACGCAGTATTTT
TRBV2	TRBD1	TRBJ1-4	-	CASRVQGANEKLFF	TGTGCCAGCAGAGTACAGGGGGCTAATGAAAAACTGTTTTTT
TRBV6-5	-	TRBJ2-5	-	CASSPSLAEETQYF	TGTGCCAGCAGCCCCTCCCTCGCGGAAGAGACCCAGTACTTC
TRBV11-3	-	TRBJ1-2	-	CASSLSGFGYTF	TGTGCCAGCAGCTTATCAGGCTTTGGCTACACCTTC
TRBV2	-	TRBJ2-3	-	CASSFDRHSTDTQYF	TGTGCCAGCAGTTTTGACAGGCATAGCACAGATACGCAGTATTTT
TRBV19	TRBD1	TRBJ1-1	-	CASSTMRPGQGNTEAFF	TGTGCCAGTAGTACAATGCGTCCGGGACAGGGGAACACTGAAGCTTTCTTT
TRBV4-1	TRBD1	TRBJ1-6	-	CASSQTGPDSPLHF	TGCGCCAGCAGCCAGACAGGGCCAGATTCACCCCTCCACTTT
TRBV30	-	TRBJ1-2	few	CAWSWMGLYGYTF	TGTGCCTGGAGTTGGATGGGCCTCTATGGCTACACCTTC
TRBV4-2	TRBD2	TRBJ2-2	-	CASSTRGGGNTGELFF	TGTGCCAGCAGCACTAGGGGCGGGGGTAACACCGGGGAGCTGTTTTTT
TRBV19	-	TRBJ2-7	-	CASSISQHYEQYF	TGTGCCAGTAGTATTAGCCAGCACTACGAGCAGTACTTC
TRBV7-3	-	TRBJ1-6	-	CASTIRPGPLHF	TGTGCCAGCACCATTCGGCCGGGTCCCCTCCACTTT
TRBV12-3/TRBV12-4	-	TRBJ1-6	-	CASSFGGGSPLHF	TGTGCCAGCAGTTTTGGGGGGGGATCACCCCTCCACTTT
TRBV18	TRBD2	TRBJ2-1	-	CASSPSGGSPHNEQFF	TGTGCCAGCTCCCCTAGCGGGGGATCCCCCCACAATGAGCAGTTCTTC
TRBV19	-	TRBJ2-5	-	CASSPSDTYGWETQYF	TGTGCCAGTAGTCCATCCGACACCTACGGATGGGAGACCCAGTACTTC
TRBV6-6	-	TRBJ2-6	-	CASASGANVLTF	TGTGCCAGCGCGTCCGGGGCCAACGTCCTGACTTTC
TRBV11-3	-	TRBJ1-1	-	CASSLGGGSQPRNTEAFF	TGTGCCAGCAGCTTAGGGGGGGGTTCCCAGCCTAGGAACACTGAAGCTTTCTTT
TRBV6-2/TRBV6-3	TRBD1	TRBJ2-1	-	CASSYSVWDRDDNEQFF	TGTGCCAGCAGTTACTCGGTGTGGGACAGGGATGACAATGAGCAGTTCTTC
TRBV11-2	TRBD1	TRBJ2-7	-	CASGQGEQYF	TGTGCCAGCGGACAGGGCGAGCAGTACTTC
TRBV2	TRBD2	TRBJ2-1	-	CASSEADTSGPNEQFF	TGTGCCAGCAGTGAAGCAGACACTAGCGGGCCTAATGAGCAGTTCTTC
TRBV19	-	TRBJ2-7	-	CASRKDNLHEQYF	TGTGCCAGTAGGAAGGACAATCTCCACGAGCAGTACTTC
TRBV21-1	-	TRBJ1-1	-	CASSSQTGTGDTEAFF	TGTGCCAGCAGCTCCCAAACGGGGACAGGGGACACTGAAGCTTTCTTT
TRBV10-1	TRBD2	TRBJ2-1	-	CASSEGGGRVGNEQFF	TGCGCCAGCAGTGAGGGGGGGGGTCGCGTAGGTAATGAGCAGTTCTTC
TRBV9	-	TRBJ1-1	-	CASSVATGNTEAFF	TGTGCCAGCAGCGTAGCTACGGGGAACACTGAAGCTTTCTTT
TRBV10-3	TRBD2	TRBJ2-3	-	CAISDSGRASTDTQYF	TGTGCCATCAGTGATAGCGGGAGGGCCAGTACAGATACGCAGTATTTT
TRBV5-1	TRBD1	TRBJ1-5	few	CASSLGGQASNQPQHF	TGCGCCAGCAGCTTGGGTGGACAGGCTAGCAATCAGCCCCAGCATTTT
TRBV5-1	TRBD1	TRBJ1-1	once	CASSRGTGGKNTEAFF	TGCGCCAGCAGCCGAGGGACAGGGGGTAAAAACACTGAAGCTTTCTTT
TRBV30	-	TRBJ1-3	-	CAWNLDRFSGNTIYF	TGTGCCTGGAATCTCGACAGGTTCTCTGGAAACACCATATATTTT
TRBV2	-	TRBJ1-3	-	CASSPVGNTIYF	TGTGCCAGCAGTCCCGTTGGAAACACCATATATTTT
TRBV5-1	-	TRBJ1-2	-	CASSLETGSSDGYTF	TGCGCCAGCAGCTTGGAGACAGGATCATCGGATGGCTACACCTTC
TRBV3-1/TRBV3-2	TRBD2	TRBJ2-5	few	CASSQDLAGGRETQYF	TGTGCCAGCAGCCAAGATTTAGCGGGAGGGAGAGAGACCCAGTACTTC